This is a list of T cell receptor beta chains from one sample in a study of blood T cell repertoires in COVID-19. Generated by immunoSEQ multiplex PCR, the TCRdb table keeps only in-frame clones and is missing some. The sample has about 270,000 clones, roughly nine tenths seen once; the top ten hold about 3%. The sample was PBMCs or T cells enriched from blood (not recorded which). These TCRs come from a woman aged 45-59 years who had recovered from COVID-19. Each CDR3 is given with its conserved first and last residue. D genes are given only for firm matches. Part of the rows lack a size; the others show once, few, many or a class for expanded clones.

abundance: few
j_gene: TRBJ1-4
v_gene: TRBV28
d_gene: .
CDR3aa: CASSLGGVGLLFF
CDR3nt: TGTGCCAGCAGTTTAGGAGGGGTAGGGCTACTGTTTTTT

abundance: .
j_gene: TRBJ2-7
v_gene: TRBV3-1/TRBV3-2
d_gene: TRBD2
CDR3aa: CASSWDYSSYEQYF
CDR3nt: TGTGCCAGCAGCTGGGACTACAGCTCCTACGAGCAGTACTTC

abundance: .
j_gene: TRBJ1-6
v_gene: TRBV19
d_gene: TRBD1
CDR3aa: CASSSDRTSPLHF
CDR3nt: TGTGCCAGTAGTTCGGACAGGACTTCACCCCTCCACTTT

abundance: .
j_gene: TRBJ1-2
v_gene: TRBV7-8
d_gene: .
CDR3aa: CASSRIQTAGDTF
CDR3nt: TGTGCCAGCAGCCGCATTCAGACTGCTGGCGACACCTTC

abundance: .
j_gene: TRBJ2-1
v_gene: TRBV24-1
d_gene: .
CDR3aa: CATSRRGEGEQFF
CDR3nt: TGTGCCACCAGTCGGAGGGGAGAGGGTGAGCAGTTCTTC

abundance: few
j_gene: TRBJ1-4
v_gene: TRBV28
d_gene: .
CDR3aa: CASSLRQGTEKLFF
CDR3nt: TGTGCCAGCAGTTTACGGCAGGGGACTGAAAAACTGTTTTTT

abundance: .
j_gene: TRBJ2-1
v_gene: TRBV29-1
d_gene: TRBD2
CDR3aa: CSVASSGMGSGGNEQFF
CDR3nt: TGCAGCGTTGCGAGTAGCGGGATGGGCTCCGGGGGAAATGAGCAGTTCTTC

abundance: .
j_gene: TRBJ1-1
v_gene: TRBV6-2/TRBV6-3
d_gene: TRBD1
CDR3aa: CASSDRGGTEVGTEAFF
CDR3nt: TGTGCCAGCAGTGACAGGGGAGGAACGGAGGTGGGCACTGAAGCTTTCTTT

abundance: .
j_gene: TRBJ1-2
v_gene: TRBV7-3
d_gene: .
CDR3aa: CASSLQGKYGYTF
CDR3nt: TGTGCCAGCAGCTTACAGGGGAAGTATGGCTACACCTTC

abundance: once
j_gene: TRBJ1-2
v_gene: TRBV28
d_gene: TRBD1
CDR3aa: CETGTGYGYTF
CDR3nt: TGTGAGACAGGGACCGGCTATGGCTACACCTTC

abundance: .
j_gene: TRBJ2-1
v_gene: TRBV7-9
d_gene: TRBD1
CDR3aa: CASSPKDRVVYNEQFF
CDR3nt: TGTGCCAGCAGCCCGAAGGACAGGGTGGTGTACAATGAGCAGTTCTTC

abundance: .
j_gene: TRBJ1-1
v_gene: TRBV28
d_gene: TRBD1
CDR3aa: CASRPPGQGDSRTEAFF
CDR3nt: TGTGCCAGCAGACCCCCGGGACAGGGGGATAGTAGGACTGAAGCTTTCTTT

abundance: .
j_gene: TRBJ1-1
v_gene: TRBV6-4
d_gene: .
CDR3aa: CASSDLEGTEAFF
CDR3nt: TGTGCCAGCAGCGATCTAGAAGGCACTGAAGCTTTCTTT

abundance: .
j_gene: TRBJ2-1
v_gene: TRBV28
d_gene: TRBD2
CDR3aa: CASPPAVSGYDDEQFF
CDR3nt: TGTGCCAGCCCCCCCGCGGTTAGCGGGTACGACGATGAGCAGTTCTTC

abundance: .
j_gene: TRBJ2-7
v_gene: TRBV19
d_gene: .
CDR3aa: CASGSSGGYEQYF
CDR3nt: TGTGCCAGCGGGAGTTCCGGGGGATACGAGCAGTACTTC

abundance: .
j_gene: TRBJ1-4
v_gene: TRBV5-4
d_gene: TRBD1
CDR3aa: CASTDRAFGIGTEKLFF
CDR3nt: TGTGCCAGCACGGACAGGGCGTTTGGGATCGGAACAGAAAAACTGTTTTTT

abundance: .
j_gene: TRBJ1-5
v_gene: TRBV2
d_gene: TRBD1
CDR3aa: CASSGKTGVGSNQPQHF
CDR3nt: TGTGCCAGCAGTGGCAAAACAGGGGTTGGTAGCAATCAGCCCCAGCATTTT

abundance: .
j_gene: TRBJ2-2
v_gene: TRBV19
d_gene: TRBD2
CDR3aa: CASSLRGLAGGYTGELFF
CDR3nt: TGTGCCAGTAGTTTGCGAGGACTAGCGGGAGGGTACACCGGGGAGCTGTTTTTT

abundance: .
j_gene: TRBJ2-1
v_gene: TRBV11-2
d_gene: TRBD2
CDR3aa: CASSTTSGRGNEQFF
CDR3nt: TGTGCCAGCAGCACTACTAGCGGGAGGGGTAATGAGCAGTTCTTC

abundance: .
j_gene: TRBJ1-2
v_gene: TRBV30
d_gene: .
CDR3aa: CAWRQTENYGYTF
CDR3nt: TGTGCCTGGAGGCAGACGGAGAACTATGGCTACACCTTC

abundance: .
j_gene: TRBJ1-2
v_gene: TRBV6-2/TRBV6-3
d_gene: TRBD1
CDR3aa: CASSSPTGGYGYTF
CDR3nt: TGTGCCAGCAGTTCCCCGACAGGGGGCTATGGCTACACCTTC

abundance: .
j_gene: TRBJ1-1
v_gene: TRBV11-2
d_gene: TRBD1
CDR3aa: CASSYPGTGVWNTEAFF
CDR3nt: TGTGCCAGCAGCTACCCCGGGACAGGGGTTTGGAACACTGAAGCTTTCTTT

abundance: .
j_gene: TRBJ1-6
v_gene: TRBV6-1
d_gene: .
CDR3aa: CASSDTKGHSPLHF
CDR3nt: TGTGCCAGCAGTGACACGAAGGGGCATTCACCCCTCCACTTT

abundance: .
j_gene: TRBJ1-2
v_gene: TRBV7-3
d_gene: TRBD1
CDR3aa: CASSPTTGDYGYTF
CDR3nt: TGTGCCAGCAGCCCCACGACAGGGGACTATGGCTACACCTTC

abundance: .
j_gene: TRBJ1-2
v_gene: TRBV5-6
d_gene: .
CDR3aa: CASRTDRLGYGYTF
CDR3nt: TGTGCCAGCAGAACCGACAGGTTGGGATATGGCTACACCTTC

abundance: .
j_gene: TRBJ1-1
v_gene: TRBV6-5
d_gene: .
CDR3aa: CASRLVAGVSTEAFF
CDR3nt: TGTGCCAGCAGGCTAGTGGCAGGGGTTAGCACTGAAGCTTTCTTT

abundance: .
j_gene: TRBJ2-3
v_gene: TRBV28
d_gene: TRBD1
CDR3aa: CASSYGQGSDTQYF
CDR3nt: TGTGCCAGCAGTTATGGACAGGGGTCAGATACGCAGTATTTT

abundance: .
j_gene: TRBJ2-2
v_gene: TRBV11-3
d_gene: .
CDR3aa: CASSFREGGGELFF
CDR3nt: TGTGCCAGCAGCTTCAGAGAAGGAGGCGGGGAGCTGTTTTTT

abundance: .
j_gene: TRBJ1-1
v_gene: TRBV19
d_gene: TRBD1
CDR3aa: CASSILAGTVNTEAFF
CDR3nt: TGTGCCAGTAGTATACTCGCCGGGACAGTGAACACTGAAGCTTTCTTT

abundance: .
j_gene: TRBJ1-2
v_gene: TRBV28
d_gene: .
CDR3aa: CASSLTANYGYTF
CDR3nt: TGTGCCAGCAGTTTGACAGCTAACTATGGCTACACCTTC

abundance: .
j_gene: TRBJ2-3
v_gene: TRBV18
d_gene: .
CDR3aa: CASSGLPPSTDTQYF
CDR3nt: TGTGCCAGCTCTGGACTACCTCCTAGCACAGATACGCAGTATTTT

abundance: .
j_gene: TRBJ2-3
v_gene: TRBV27
d_gene: .
CDR3aa: CASSFGLATDTQYF
CDR3nt: TGTGCCAGCAGTTTCGGCCTAGCGACAGATACGCAGTATTTT

abundance: .
j_gene: TRBJ2-1
v_gene: TRBV10-2
d_gene: TRBD2
CDR3aa: CASRVAGGPLNEQFF
CDR3nt: TGCGCCAGCAGGGTAGCGGGAGGGCCCCTCAATGAGCAGTTCTTC

abundance: .
j_gene: TRBJ1-4
v_gene: TRBV9
d_gene: .
CDR3aa: CASSGEGRKEKLFF
CDR3nt: TGTGCCAGCAGCGGGGAAGGGAGGAAGGAAAAACTGTTTTTT

abundance: .
j_gene: TRBJ2-3
v_gene: TRBV5-6
d_gene: TRBD2
CDR3aa: CASSLVAGGVDTQYF
CDR3nt: TGTGCCAGCAGCTTGGTAGCGGGAGGGGTAGATACGCAGTATTTT

abundance: .
j_gene: TRBJ2-3
v_gene: TRBV7-2
d_gene: .
CDR3aa: CASSLGGDVEQYF
CDR3nt: TGTGCCAGCAGCTTAGGGGGGGACGTCGAGCAGTATTTT

abundance: .
j_gene: TRBJ2-7
v_gene: TRBV28
d_gene: TRBD1
CDR3aa: CASSPPGQGVSVYEQYF
CDR3nt: TGTGCCAGCAGTCCCCCGGGACAGGGGGTTTCGGTCTACGAGCAGTACTTC

abundance: .
j_gene: TRBJ1-1
v_gene: TRBV28
d_gene: .
CDR3aa: CASTVETEAFF
CDR3nt: TGTGCCAGCACTGTGGAGACTGAAGCTTTCTTT

abundance: .
j_gene: TRBJ2-3
v_gene: TRBV7-2
d_gene: TRBD2
CDR3aa: CASSLIGGRDTQYF
CDR3nt: TGTGCCAGCAGCTTAATTGGCGGGAGAGATACGCAGTATTTT

abundance: .
j_gene: TRBJ1-3
v_gene: TRBV24-1
d_gene: .
CDR3aa: CATSDATPDSLGNTIYF
CDR3nt: TGTGCCACCAGTGATGCCACCCCTGACAGTTTAGGAAACACCATATATTTT

abundance: .
j_gene: TRBJ2-2
v_gene: TRBV18
d_gene: TRBD1
CDR3aa: CASSPWTGGSGELFF
CDR3nt: TGTGCCAGCTCACCATGGACAGGGGGTTCCGGGGAGCTGTTTTTT

abundance: once
j_gene: TRBJ2-3
v_gene: TRBV5-1
d_gene: .
CDR3aa: CASSAGSADTQYF
CDR3nt: TGCGCCAGCAGCGCAGGGTCGGCAGATACGCAGTATTTT

abundance: .
j_gene: TRBJ2-1
v_gene: TRBV11-1
d_gene: .
CDR3aa: CASSGTYSSYNEQFF
CDR3nt: TGTGCCAGCTCAGGGACTTATAGCTCCTACAATGAGCAGTTCTTC

abundance: once
j_gene: TRBJ2-7
v_gene: TRBV6-6
d_gene: TRBD1
CDR3aa: CASSLGTGNRGEQYF
CDR3nt: TGTGCCAGCAGTTTAGGGACAGGGAATCGTGGCGAGCAGTACTTC

abundance: .
j_gene: TRBJ1-2
v_gene: TRBV9
d_gene: .
CDR3aa: CASSVDGGRSYGYTF
CDR3nt: TGTGCCAGCAGCGTAGACGGGGGGCGCAGCTATGGCTACACCTTC

abundance: .
j_gene: TRBJ1-3
v_gene: TRBV30
d_gene: TRBD1
CDR3aa: CAWSRQGASSGNTIYF
CDR3nt: TGTGCCTGGAGTCGACAGGGGGCGAGTTCTGGAAACACCATATATTTT

abundance: .
j_gene: TRBJ1-4
v_gene: TRBV10-3
d_gene: TRBD1
CDR3aa: CAISGTGENEKLFF
CDR3nt: TGTGCCATCAGTGGGACAGGGGAGAATGAAAAACTGTTTTTT

abundance: .
j_gene: TRBJ1-4
v_gene: TRBV30
d_gene: .
CDR3aa: CAWCHSATNEKLFF
CDR3nt: TGTGCCTGGTGCCATAGTGCAACTAATGAAAAACTGTTTTTT

abundance: .
j_gene: TRBJ1-1
v_gene: TRBV19
d_gene: TRBD1
CDR3aa: CASTHDDRGTSGAFF
CDR3nt: TGTGCCAGTACGCACGACGACAGGGGGACGTCGGGTGCTTTCTTT

abundance: .
j_gene: TRBJ1-1
v_gene: TRBV10-2
d_gene: .
CDR3aa: CASSPGGGRNTEAFF
CDR3nt: TGCGCCAGCAGTCCGGGGGGGGGAAGAAACACTGAAGCTTTCTTT

abundance: .
j_gene: TRBJ1-2
v_gene: TRBV7-2
d_gene: .
CDR3aa: CASSREQGFSGYTF
CDR3nt: TGTGCCAGCAGCCGTGAGCAGGGGTTTAGTGGCTACACCTTC

abundance: .
j_gene: TRBJ1-2
v_gene: TRBV27
d_gene: TRBD1
CDR3aa: CASSTTPGTGLNYGYTF
CDR3nt: TGTGCCAGCAGTACAACCCCCGGGACAGGGCTAAACTATGGCTACACCTTC

abundance: .
j_gene: TRBJ2-5
v_gene: TRBV12-3/TRBV12-4
d_gene: TRBD2
CDR3aa: CASSLAGGETQYF
CDR3nt: TGTGCCAGCAGTCTAGCGGGGGGGGAGACCCAGTACTTC

abundance: .
j_gene: TRBJ1-6
v_gene: TRBV28
d_gene: .
CDR3aa: CASSRAGDGSPLHF
CDR3nt: TGTGCCAGCAGCCGGGCAGGGGATGGTTCACCCCTCCACTTT

abundance: few
j_gene: TRBJ2-1
v_gene: TRBV15
d_gene: TRBD2
CDR3aa: CATSPGLAGVLEQFF
CDR3nt: TGTGCCACGAGTCCGGGACTAGCGGGAGTTCTTGAGCAGTTCTTC

abundance: .
j_gene: TRBJ2-1
v_gene: TRBV10-3
d_gene: .
CDR3aa: CAIKGGTNNEQFF
CDR3nt: TGTGCCATCAAAGGCGGGACCAACAATGAGCAGTTCTTC

abundance: few
j_gene: TRBJ2-1
v_gene: TRBV24-1
d_gene: TRBD2
CDR3aa: CATSDLTSGKAWRQFF
CDR3nt: TGTGCCACCAGTGATTTGACTAGCGGGAAAGCATGGAGGCAGTTCTTC